The 7 T cell receptor beta chains below were found in one sample sequenced in a study of memory CD4+ T cells and cytomegalovirus serostatus. The sort gate was single viable CD3+CD4+CD8-CD45RO+ cells for memory CD4+ T cells. Sequenced by immunoSEQ multiplex PCR; TCRdb stores in-frame clones only, minus some. The sample holds over 35,000 clones, around four fifths seen once. The sample was memory CD4+ T cells from blood. These receptors came from an adult in good health and CMV-seronegative.

The chain links TRBV4-1 to TRBJ1-1; perhaps TRBD1 as D (5 bases). From germline, CDR1 is MGHRA and CDR2 YSYEKL. The CDR3 sequence is 15 residues long. With 7 bases removed from V and 4 bases from J, the gap between germline ends came to 19 bases. CDR3 sequence: CASTPRGSPITEAFF. The CDR3 bases are TGCGCCAGCACCCCACGGGGCAGCCCCATCACTGAAGCTTTCTTT.

The rearrangement joins TRBV7-6 to TRBJ1-6, with 7 nucleotides matching TRBD1. The ends lost 5 bases at V and 14 bases at J; junction bases unmatched: 9. The length of the CDR3 is 13 residues. Germline V gene lookup returns CDR1 SGHVS and CDR2 FNYEAQ. The CDR3: CASSVDRVGTLHF. CDR3 coding DNA: TGTGCCAGCAGCGTCGACAGGGTTGGGACCCTCCACTTT.

Concerning this clone: Other DNA sequences from this sample encode an identical CDR3 as well. V is TRBV27 and J is TRBJ2-2; 8 nucleotides line up with TRBD1. The V gene end was trimmed by 4 bases and the J gene end by 9 bases; junction bases not matched to a gene: 7. The CDR3 sequence is 14 residues long. The germline V gene has CDR1 MNHEY and CDR2 SMNVEV (reference sequence). Here the CDR3 reads CASSSGTGGRELFF. The CDR3 coding sequence is TGTGCCAGCAGTTCAGGAACAGGGGGTAGGGAGCTGTTTTTT.

CDR3 region: CASSLFGTGRSYNEQFF. The DNA of the CDR3 is TGTGCCAGCAGCTTATTTGGGACAGGGAGGTCCTACAATGAGCAGTTCTTC. This chain uses TRBV13 with TRBJ2-1; 9 nucleotides align to TRBD1. Looked up from germline, CDR1 is PRHDT and CDR2 is FYEKMQ (reference sequence). V lost 2 bases to trimming and J lost 1 base; unmatched junction nucleotides: 6. The CDR3 is 17 amino acids.

The CDR3 sequence: CASSLGTGANYEQYF. In DNA, the CDR3 is TGTGCCAGCAGCTTGGGGACAGGGGCCAACTACGAGCAGTACTTC. The chain recombines TRBV7-2 with TRBJ2-7; 10 bases line up with TRBD1. After removal of 3 bases from V and 3 bases from J, the junction contained 5 bases not matched to a gene. The V gene's germline CDR1 is SGHTA and CDR2 FQGNSA. The CDR3 sequence is 15 residues long.

The V call is TRBV7-3, the J call TRBJ2-3, with TRBD2 matching 8 bases. V lost 5 bases and J lost 6; bases outside the gene matches: 10. From germline, CDR1 is SGHTA and CDR2 FQGTGA. The CDR3 covers 15 residues. The CDR3 sequence is CASSRRGAKLDTQYF. The DNA of the CDR3 is TGTGCCAGCAGCAGGCGGGGGGCGAAGTTGGATACGCAGTATTTT. The variable domain in full, completed from reference TRBV7-3 and TRBJ2-3, reads GAGVSQTPSNKVTEKGKYVELRCDPISGHTALYWYRQSLGQGPEFLIYFQGTGAADDSGLPNDRFFAVRPEGSVSTLKIQRTERGDSAVYLCASSRRGAKLDTQYFGPGTRLTVL.

The chain combines TRBV4-2 with TRBJ1-5; D not resolved. With 0 bases removed from V and 3 bases from J, the gap between germline ends came to 12 bases. Germline V gene lookup returns CDR1 LGHNA and CDR2 YNFKEQ. The CDR3 sequence is 16 residues long. The chain's CDR3 is CASSQETDIINQPQHF. As DNA, the CDR3 is TGTGCCAGCAGCCAAGAAACGGATATAATCAATCAGCCCCAGCATTTT.